The 16 T cell receptor beta chains given below trace back to one sample, sequenced in a study of T cell repertoires in cytomegalovirus infection. No antigen has been identified for these receptors. TCRdb redid the calling of the reads with MiXCR, one entry per CDR3 protein. The sample gives about 63,000 distinct CDR3 sequences, around 21% of which show up once; roughly 73% is in the top ten. Material: CD8+ T cells from cultured PBMCs, obtained from culture after CMV antigen stimulation. These receptors came from a human donor in good health (CMV status not recorded). Some clones in this sample may be carry-over from other donors' samples.

For this clonotype: One junction end does not reproduce the germline sequence, and a read error may be involved. The V gene is TRBV7-6, the J gene TRBJ2-1, with D hard to call. Per the germline V gene, CDR1 is SGHVS and CDR2 is FNYEAQ. This CDR3 comprises 12 residues. The CDR3 protein is CASSPKGNEQFF. The CDR3, as DNA: TGTGCTAGCAGCCCCAAGGGCAATGAGCAGTTCTTC.

A few counts support this clonotype. The chain couples TRBV4-1 to TRBJ1-1, with D maybe TRBD1 (6 bases). The CDR3 is made up of 15 amino acids. The germline V gene has CDR1 MGHRA and CDR2 YSYEKL. Trimming left V 3 bases short and J 2 bases short, with 13 bases between. The chain's CDR3 is CASSHQQGLNTEAFF. CDR3 coding DNA: TGCGCCAGCAGCCATCAACAGGGCCTTAACACTGAAGCTTTCTTT.

This clonotype occurred a few times. This chain joins TRBV10-3 and TRBJ1-1, with a tentative D call TRBD1 (5 bases). CDR1 ENHRY and CDR2 SYGVKD come from the germline V gene. The V end lost 9 bases, the J end lost 1 base, and 12 bases lay between the germline ends. There are 13 residues in the CDR3. The DNA for the CDR3 is TGTGCCATTGCCCGGGGGACGAACACTGAAGCTTTCTTT. Protein sequence: CAIARGTNTEAFF.

This clonotype was recorded a few times. Its ends do not fully match the called genes, so a read error is possible. This chain links TRBV7-8 with TRBJ2-3; TRBD2 agrees at 9 bases. CDR1 and CDR2 from the germline V gene are SGHVS and FQNEAQ. There are 17 residues in the CDR3. CDR3 DNA: TGTGCCAGCAGTTTAGCGCTAGCGGGGCCGCCACCAAATACGCAGTATTTT. Its translation: CASSLALAGPPPNTQYF.

The chain has TRBV27 and TRBJ1-5; unclear D gene. CDR1 is MNHEY and CDR2 is SMNVEV in the germline V gene (reference sequence). The CDR3 runs 17 residues. V was clipped by 0 bases and J by 1 base, with 13 bases between them. The CDR3 region has the DNA TGTGCCAGCAGTTTATCTTGGCGGGGAGCCAGCAATCAGCCCCAGCATTTT. Encoded protein: CASSLSWRGASNQPQHF.

The chain carries TRBV27 and TRBJ2-1; TRBD1 or TRBD2 may be the D gene (5 bases each). The CDR3 runs to 14 residues. Germline V CDR1 and CDR2: MNHEY, SMNVEV (reference sequence). V was shortened by 4 bases and J by 5 bases, with 12 bases between the two germline ends. The chain's CDR3 is CASSYPGTHNEQFF. The CDR3 nucleotides are TGTGCCAGCAGTTATCCAGGGACCCACAATGAGCAGTTCTTC.

This chain uses TRBV7-9 with TRBJ1-1; D gene unclear. The V end was cut by 1 base, the J end by 0 bases, with 6 bases between. From germline, CDR1 is SEHNR and CDR2 FQNEAQ (reference sequence). The CDR3 has 14 residues. This CDR3 reads CASSLVQMNTEAFF. CDR3 nucleotide sequence: TGTGCCAGCAGCTTAGTACAGATGAACACTGAAGCTTTCTTT.

V gene TRBV6-1 combines with J gene TRBJ1-5; no reliable D call. Trimming left V 5 bases short and J 4 bases short, with 12 bases between. The CDR3 length is 14 residues. In germline, CDR1 is MNHNS, CDR2 SASEGT. The DNA for the CDR3 is TGTGCCAGCAGTTCGTTGACCGAGAATCAGCCCCAGCATTTT. It is translated as CASSSLTENQPQHF.

The chain uses TRBV27 and TRBJ2-7; 7 nucleotides match TRBD1. Losses at the gene ends were 3 bases for V and 5 bases for J; bases not matched to a gene: 7. From germline, CDR1 is MNHEY and CDR2 SMNVEV (reference sequence). The CDR3 consists of 14 residues. Here the CDR3 reads CASSFSTGFNEQYF. DNA for the CDR3: TGTGCCAGCAGTTTTTCGACAGGGTTCAACGAGCAGTACTTC.

This clonotype was recorded a few times. This chain joins TRBV7-2 and TRBJ2-7, with D perhaps TRBD1 (6 bases). Germline CDR1 and CDR2: SGHTA and FQGNSA. The V and J ends lost 8 bases and 4 bases respectively, with 18 bases between them. This CDR3 is built from 14 residues. In DNA form, the CDR3 reads TGTGCCAGCCACCCCCCGGACAGACTATACGAGCAGTACTTC. This translates into CASHPPDRLYEQYF.

This clonotype has only one observation. The rearrangement links TRBV7-2 to TRBJ2-3, with D unresolved. The CDR3 consists of 14 residues. Germline values: CDR1 SGHTA, CDR2 FQGNSA. V lost 4 bases, J lost 1 base, and 9 bases lay in between. For the CDR3, the DNA is TGTGCCAGCAGCTCCAGTAGGGGCACAGATACGCAGTATTTT. Translation gives CASSSSRGTDTQYF.

The genes are TRBV7-2 and TRBJ2-7, with 11 nucleotides matching TRBD2. Trimming removed 0 bases from V and 0 bases from J; junction bases left unmatched: 4. The CDR3 has 17 amino acids. CDR1 is SGHTA and CDR2 is FQGNSA in the germline V gene. CDR3 DNA: TGTGCCAGCAGCTTAGCCGGGACTAGCGGTTACTCCTACGAGCAGTACTTC. Amino acids: CASSLAGTSGYSYEQYF.

The chain carries TRBV6-8 and TRBJ1-1; a weak D match, TRBD1 (5 bases). Per the germline V gene, CDR1 is MNHGY and CDR2 is SAAAGT. V was clipped by 4 bases and J by 1 base, with 10 bases between them. The CDR3 covers 14 residues. This chain's CDR3 is CASSWGTGNTEAFF. CDR3 coding DNA: TGTGCCAGCAGTTGGGGCACAGGGAACACTGAAGCTTTCTTT.

This clonotype has only a few counts. CDR3 coding DNA: TGTGCCAGCAGCTACCTGGACAGGGCTAATGAAAAACTGTTTTTT. Translated: CASSYLDRANEKLFF. The chain links TRBV7-2 to TRBJ1-4; TRBD1 aligns across 8 bases. The CDR3 totals 15 residues. V shed 4 bases and J 3 bases; nucleotides not matched to a gene: 4. Germline V gives CDR1 SGHTA, CDR2 FQGNSA.

This clonotype was observed many times. The J gene is TRBJ2-3, the V gene TRBV7-3, with 8 bases identical to TRBD2. J lost 4 bases, V lost 4 bases, and 7 bases had no gene match. Germline V gene lookup returns CDR1 SGHTA and CDR2 FQGTGA. The CDR3 length is 15 residues. In DNA form, the CDR3 reads TGTGCCAGCAGCTCCGGCGGGGGGTTCGCAGATACGCAGTATTTT. Its protein is CASSSGGGFADTQYF.

This clonotype showed up just a few times. The chain has TRBV12-3 or TRBV12-4 and TRBJ2-7, with 7 bases identical to TRBD2. The ends lost 6 bases at V and 7 bases at J; junction bases unmatched: 9. CDR3 length equals 13 residues. The CDR3 region has the DNA TGTGCCAGCAGCAGCGGGATCTCGCAGGAGCAGTACTTC. This sequence encodes CASSSGISQEQYF.